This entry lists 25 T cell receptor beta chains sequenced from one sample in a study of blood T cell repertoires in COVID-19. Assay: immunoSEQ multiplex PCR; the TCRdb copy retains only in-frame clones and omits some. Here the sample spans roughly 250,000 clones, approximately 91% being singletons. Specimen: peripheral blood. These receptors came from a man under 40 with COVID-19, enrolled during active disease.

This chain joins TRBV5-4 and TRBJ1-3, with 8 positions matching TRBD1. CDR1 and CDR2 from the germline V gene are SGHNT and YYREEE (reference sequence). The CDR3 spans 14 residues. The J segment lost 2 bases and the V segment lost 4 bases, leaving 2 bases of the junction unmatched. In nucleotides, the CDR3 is TGTGCCAGCAGCAAGACAGGGGCTGGAAACACCATATATTTT. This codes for CASSKTGAGNTIYF. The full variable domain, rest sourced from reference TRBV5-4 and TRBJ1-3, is ETGVTQSPTHLIKTRGQQVTLRCSSQSGHNTVSWYQQALGQGPQFIFQYYREEENGRGNFPPRFSGLQFPNYSSELNVNALELDDSALYLCASSKTGAGNTIYFGEGSWLTVV.

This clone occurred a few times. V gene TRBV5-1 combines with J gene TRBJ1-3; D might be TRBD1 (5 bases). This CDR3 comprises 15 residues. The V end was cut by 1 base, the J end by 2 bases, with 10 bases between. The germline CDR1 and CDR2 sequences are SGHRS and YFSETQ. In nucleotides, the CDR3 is TGCGCCAGCAGCTTGAGTGTAGGGGCTGGAAACACCATATATTTT. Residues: CASSLSVGAGNTIYF.

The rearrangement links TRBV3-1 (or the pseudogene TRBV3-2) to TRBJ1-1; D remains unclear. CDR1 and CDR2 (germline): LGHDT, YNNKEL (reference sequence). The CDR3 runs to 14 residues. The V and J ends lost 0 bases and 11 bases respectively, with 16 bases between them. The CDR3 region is CASSQDVSPTGAFF. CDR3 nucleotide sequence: TGTGCCAGCAGCCAAGATGTAAGTCCCACGGGTGCTTTCTTT.

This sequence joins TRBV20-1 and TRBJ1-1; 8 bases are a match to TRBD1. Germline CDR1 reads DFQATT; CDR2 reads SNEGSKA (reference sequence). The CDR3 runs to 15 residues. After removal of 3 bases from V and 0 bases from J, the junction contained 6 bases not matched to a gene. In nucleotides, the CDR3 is TGCAGTGCTAGTACAGGGGGGTCTATGAACACTGAAGCTTTCTTT. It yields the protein CSASTGGSMNTEAFF.

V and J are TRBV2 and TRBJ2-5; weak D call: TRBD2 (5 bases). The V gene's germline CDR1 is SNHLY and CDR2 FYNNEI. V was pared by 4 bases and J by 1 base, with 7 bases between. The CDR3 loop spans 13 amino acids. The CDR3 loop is CASSVRGQETQYF. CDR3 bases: TGTGCCAGCAGTGTACGGGGCCAAGAGACCCAGTACTTC.

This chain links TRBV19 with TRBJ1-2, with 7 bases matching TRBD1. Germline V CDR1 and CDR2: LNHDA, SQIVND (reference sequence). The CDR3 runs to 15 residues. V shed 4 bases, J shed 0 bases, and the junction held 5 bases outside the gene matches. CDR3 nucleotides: TGTGCCAGTAGTAAGGGACAGACGACTAACTATGGCTACACCTTC. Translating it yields CASSKGQTTNYGYTF.

The CDR3: CATSGRLAGRDEQFF. The CDR3 nucleotides read TGTGCCACCAGCGGAAGACTAGCGGGGCGGGATGAGCAGTTCTTC. This chain links TRBV15 with TRBJ2-1; TRBD2 aligns across 11 bases. CDR3 size: 15 residues. Germline V gene lookup returns CDR1 LNHNV and CDR2 YYDKDF (reference sequence). V lost 5 bases, J lost 8 bases, and 8 bases stayed unmatched.

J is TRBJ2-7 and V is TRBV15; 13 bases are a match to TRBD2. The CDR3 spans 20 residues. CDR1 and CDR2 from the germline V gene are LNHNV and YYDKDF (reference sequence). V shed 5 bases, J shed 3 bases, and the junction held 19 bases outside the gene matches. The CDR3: CATSPQSRPGLAGPDYEQYF. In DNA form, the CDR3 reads TGTGCCACCAGCCCACAATCCCGACCGGGACTAGCGGGGCCTGACTACGAGCAGTACTTC. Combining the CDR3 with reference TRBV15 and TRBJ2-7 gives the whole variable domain DAMVIQNPRYQVTQFGKPVTLSCSQTLNHNVMYWYQQKSSQAPKLLFHYYDKDFNNEADTPDNFQSRRPNTSFCFLDIRSPGLGDTAMYLCATSPQSRPGLAGPDYEQYFGPGTRLTVT.

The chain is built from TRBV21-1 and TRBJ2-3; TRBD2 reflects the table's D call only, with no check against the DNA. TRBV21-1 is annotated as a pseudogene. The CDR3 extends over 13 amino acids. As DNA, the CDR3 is TGTGCCAGCAGCAAATCGGCCCGCGGTACGCAGTATTTT. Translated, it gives CASSKSARGTQYF.

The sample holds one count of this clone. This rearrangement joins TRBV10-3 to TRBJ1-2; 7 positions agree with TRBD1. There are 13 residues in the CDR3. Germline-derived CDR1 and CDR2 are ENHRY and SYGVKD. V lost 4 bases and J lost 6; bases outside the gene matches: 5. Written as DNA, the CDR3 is TGTGCCATCAGTGCCCAGGGGGAAGATGGCTACACCTTC. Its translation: CAISAQGEDGYTF.

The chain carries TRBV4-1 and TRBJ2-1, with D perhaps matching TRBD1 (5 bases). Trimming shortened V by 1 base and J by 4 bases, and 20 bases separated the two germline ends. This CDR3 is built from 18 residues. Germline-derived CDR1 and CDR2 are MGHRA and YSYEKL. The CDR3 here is CASSQGGSRGPGYNEQFF. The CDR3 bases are TGCGCCAGCAGCCAAGGTGGTTCGCGCGGACCAGGGTACAATGAGCAGTTCTTC.

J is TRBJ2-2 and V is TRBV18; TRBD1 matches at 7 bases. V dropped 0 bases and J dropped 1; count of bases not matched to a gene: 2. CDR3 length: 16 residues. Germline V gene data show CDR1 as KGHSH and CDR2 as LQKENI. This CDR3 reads CASSPPDRRNTGELFF. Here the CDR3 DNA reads TGTGCCAGCTCACCACCGGACAGGAGGAACACCGGGGAGCTGTTTTTT.

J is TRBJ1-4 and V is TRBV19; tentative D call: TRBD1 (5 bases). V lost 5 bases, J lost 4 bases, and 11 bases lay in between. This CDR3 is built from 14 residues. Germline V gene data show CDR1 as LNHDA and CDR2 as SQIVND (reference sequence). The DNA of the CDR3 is TGTGCCAGTAGTTCAACAGGTTTTAATGAAAAACTGTTTTTT. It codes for CASSSTGFNEKLFF.

Here the CDR3 reads CASSVAWGGNTEAFF. DNA of the CDR3: TGTGCCAGCAGCGTAGCCTGGGGGGGGAACACTGAAGCTTTCTTT. The chain combines TRBV9 with TRBJ1-1; tentatively, D is TRBD1 (5 bases). The germline V and J ends were trimmed by 0 bases and 1 base, with 10 bases remaining between them. The germline V gene encodes CDR1 SGDLS and CDR2 YYNGEE. The CDR3 extends over 15 amino acids.

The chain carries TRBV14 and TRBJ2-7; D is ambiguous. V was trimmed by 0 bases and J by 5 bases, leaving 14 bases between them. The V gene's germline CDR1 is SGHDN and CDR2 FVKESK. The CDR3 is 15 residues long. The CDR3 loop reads CASSQDPGGHHEQYF. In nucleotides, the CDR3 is TGTGCCAGCAGCCAAGATCCGGGTGGCCACCACGAGCAGTACTTC.

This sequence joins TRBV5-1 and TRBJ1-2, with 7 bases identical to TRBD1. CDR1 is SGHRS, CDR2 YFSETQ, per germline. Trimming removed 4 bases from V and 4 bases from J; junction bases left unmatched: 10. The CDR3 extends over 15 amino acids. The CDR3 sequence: CASSPQQGMGYGYTF. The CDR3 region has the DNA TGCGCCAGCAGCCCCCAACAGGGGATGGGCTATGGCTACACCTTC.

The CDR3 protein is CASSHTGTLTDTQYF. DNA of the CDR3: TGTGCCAGCAGCCATACCGGGACACTCACAGATACGCAGTATTTT. V and J are TRBV3-1 (or the pseudogene TRBV3-2) and TRBJ2-3, with D possibly being TRBD1 (6 bases). V was pared by 3 bases and J by 2 bases, with 12 bases between. The CDR3 spans 15 residues. The V gene's germline CDR1 is LGHDT and CDR2 YNNKEL (reference sequence).

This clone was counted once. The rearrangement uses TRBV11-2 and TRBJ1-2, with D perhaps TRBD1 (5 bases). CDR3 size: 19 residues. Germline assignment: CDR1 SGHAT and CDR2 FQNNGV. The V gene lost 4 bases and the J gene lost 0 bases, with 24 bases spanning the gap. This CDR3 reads CASSSLPQGLPPTNYGYTF. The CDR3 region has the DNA TGTGCCAGCAGCTCCCTACCCCAGGGACTACCGCCCACTAACTATGGCTACACCTTC. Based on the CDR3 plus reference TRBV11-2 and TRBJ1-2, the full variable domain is EAGVAQSPRYKIIEKRQSVAFWCNPISGHATLYWYQQILGQGPKLLIQFQNNGVVDDSQLPKDRFSAERLKGVDSTLKIQPAKLEDSAVYLCASSSLPQGLPPTNYGYTFGSGTRLTVV.

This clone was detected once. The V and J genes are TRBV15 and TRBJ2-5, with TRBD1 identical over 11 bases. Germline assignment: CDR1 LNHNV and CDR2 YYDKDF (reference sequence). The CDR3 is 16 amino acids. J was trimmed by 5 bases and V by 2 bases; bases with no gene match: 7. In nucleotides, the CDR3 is TGTGCCACCAGCAGACCGGGACAGGGGGGAACGGAGACCCAGTACTTC. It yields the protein CATSRPGQGGTETQYF.

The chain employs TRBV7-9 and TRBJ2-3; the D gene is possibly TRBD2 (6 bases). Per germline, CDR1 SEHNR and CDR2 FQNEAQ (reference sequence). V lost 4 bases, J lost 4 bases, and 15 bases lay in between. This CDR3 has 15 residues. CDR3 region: CASSSTRGGADTQYF. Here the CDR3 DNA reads TGTGCCAGCAGCTCCACTAGGGGCGGGGCAGATACGCAGTATTTT.

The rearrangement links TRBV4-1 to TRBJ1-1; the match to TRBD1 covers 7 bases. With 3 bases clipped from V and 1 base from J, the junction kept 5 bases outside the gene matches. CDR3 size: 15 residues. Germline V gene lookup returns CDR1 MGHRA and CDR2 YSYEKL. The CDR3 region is CASSQAGTENTEAFF. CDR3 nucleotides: TGCGCCAGCAGCCAGGCCGGGACAGAGAACACTGAAGCTTTCTTT.

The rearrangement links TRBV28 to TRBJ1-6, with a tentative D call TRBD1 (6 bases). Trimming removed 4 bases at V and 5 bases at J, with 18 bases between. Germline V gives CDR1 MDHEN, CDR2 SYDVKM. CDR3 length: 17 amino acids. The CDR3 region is CASSSSPQGVNNSPLHF. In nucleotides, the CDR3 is TGTGCCAGCAGTTCCTCTCCACAGGGTGTTAATAATTCACCCCTCCACTTT.

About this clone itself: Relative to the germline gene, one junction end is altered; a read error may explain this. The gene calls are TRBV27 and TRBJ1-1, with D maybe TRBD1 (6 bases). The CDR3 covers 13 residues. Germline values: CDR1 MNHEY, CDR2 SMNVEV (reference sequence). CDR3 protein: CVSSLQGYTEAFF. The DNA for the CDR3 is TGTGTCAGCAGTCTACAGGGATATACTGAAGCTTTCTTT.

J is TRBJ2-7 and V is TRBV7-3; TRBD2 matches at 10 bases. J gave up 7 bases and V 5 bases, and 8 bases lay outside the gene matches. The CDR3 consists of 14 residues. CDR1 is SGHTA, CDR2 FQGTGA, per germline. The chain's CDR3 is CASSPTSGVREQYF. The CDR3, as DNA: TGTGCCAGCAGCCCCACTAGCGGGGTTCGTGAGCAGTACTTC.

The CDR3 loop reads CASSYEGAGTDTQYF. CDR3 in DNA: TGTGCCAGCAGTTACGAGGGGGCTGGCACAGATACGCAGTATTTT. The V gene is TRBV6-5, the J gene TRBJ2-3; TRBD1 agrees at 7 bases. Germline-derived CDR1 and CDR2 are MNHEY and SVGAGI. This CDR3 region has 15 residues. V lost 2 bases to trimming and J lost 1 base; unmatched junction nucleotides: 3.